This entry features one T cell receptor beta chain sequence. Its antigen remains unidentified. A much larger clone lies a single base off, so this may be a read error. The sample is drawn from a study of tumor-infiltrating lymphocytes in primary liver carcinoma. Blood RNA came from unsorted whole blood; germline DNA was also extracted. The researchers drew approximately 4 milliliters of peripheral blood before surgery. Study-level points and caveats: Overlap in tumor-adjacent and tumor-blood pairs fell below that of tumor region pairs.

Total RNA (roughly 530 ng) served as template for TCR beta cDNA synthesis primed by a constant-region primer. Libraries for TCR beta were built through three nested multiplex PCR rounds, which together made up a slightly modified ARM-PCR procedure. In the first two PCR rounds, TRBV1-TRBV30 forward primers were paired with a C-beta reverse primer, and each round lasted nine to ten cycles. TCRdb reprocessed the multiplex PCR reads with MiXCR, giving one entry per CDR3 protein. This table has approximately 330,000 distinct CDR3 sequences, around 60% appearing once. V lost 4 bases and J lost 3, with 7 bases in between. The CDR3 is 11 amino acids. The germline V gene encodes CDR1 SQVTM and CDR2 ANQGSEA.

The specimen was peripheral blood. This chain connects TRBV29-1 to TRBJ2-7; no reliable D call. This sequence was found in a man aged 35 to 55 with primary liver carcinoma and hepatitis B virus infection. The DNA of the CDR3 is TGCAGCGTTGTGTTCCTCTACGAGCAGTACTTC. Translated: CSVVFLYEQYF.